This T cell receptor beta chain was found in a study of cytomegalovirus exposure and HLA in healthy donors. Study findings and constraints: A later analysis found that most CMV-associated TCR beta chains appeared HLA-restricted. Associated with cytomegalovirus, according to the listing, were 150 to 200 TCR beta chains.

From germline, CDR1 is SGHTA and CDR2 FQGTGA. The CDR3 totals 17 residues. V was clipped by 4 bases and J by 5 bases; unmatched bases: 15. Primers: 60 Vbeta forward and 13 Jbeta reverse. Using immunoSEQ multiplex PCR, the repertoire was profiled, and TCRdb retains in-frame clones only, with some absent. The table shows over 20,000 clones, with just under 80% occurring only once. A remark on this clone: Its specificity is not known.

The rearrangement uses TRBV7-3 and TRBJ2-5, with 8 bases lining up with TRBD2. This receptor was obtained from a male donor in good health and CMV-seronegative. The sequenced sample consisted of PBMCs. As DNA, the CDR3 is TGTGCCAGCAGCTCCGGAACTAGCGGATCAACGTGGGAGACCCAGTACTTC. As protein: CASSSGTSGSTWETQYF.